These T cell receptor beta chains were read from a single sample in a study of cytomegalovirus exposure and HLA in healthy donors. This table comes from immunoSEQ multiplex PCR, and its TCRdb copy is limited to in-frame clones, with some not included. The sample has tens of thousands of clones, roughly 95% seen once; the top ten hold 0.69%. Sequenced material: PBMCs. The origin of the receptors is a woman aged 18-29 years in good health and CMV-seronegative. CDR3s leave out the opening cysteine and the closing phenylalanine or tryptophan. Fields, in order: J gene, V gene, D gene, CDR3 protein. A D gene is named only where the DNA matches it firmly.

j_gene: TRBJ2-5
v_gene: TRBV4-1
d_gene: TRBD1
CDR3aa: ASSRTGTGGETQY

j_gene: TRBJ2-7
v_gene: TRBV2
d_gene: TRBD1
CDR3aa: ASSRDREVSYEQY

j_gene: TRBJ2-7
v_gene: TRBV29-1
d_gene: TRBD2
CDR3aa: SVAGGYNEQY

j_gene: TRBJ2-2
v_gene: TRBV2
d_gene: NA
CDR3aa: ASSEARQGYNGELF

j_gene: TRBJ2-7
v_gene: TRBV7-2
d_gene: TRBD1
CDR3aa: ASSPYRGSWGEQY

j_gene: TRBJ2-1
v_gene: TRBV5-1
d_gene: NA
CDR3aa: ASSLTGTNHNEQF

j_gene: TRBJ2-7
v_gene: TRBV5-1
d_gene: NA
CDR3aa: ASSPGHSSYEQY

j_gene: TRBJ2-1
v_gene: TRBV4-1
d_gene: TRBD2
CDR3aa: ASSPRTSGSGYNEQF

j_gene: TRBJ2-3
v_gene: TRBV4-3
d_gene: NA
CDR3aa: ASSQGGGQVDTQY

j_gene: TRBJ2-7
v_gene: TRBV6-7
d_gene: NA
CDR3aa: ASSLQAFYELSTVEY

j_gene: TRBJ2-2
v_gene: TRBV19
d_gene: NA
CDR3aa: ATGEGAGELF

j_gene: TRBJ1-2
v_gene: TRBV6-5
d_gene: NA
CDR3aa: ASNQGFGANYGYT

j_gene: TRBJ1-1
v_gene: TRBV7-8
d_gene: NA
CDR3aa: ASSPTVGGVTEAF

j_gene: TRBJ2-2
v_gene: TRBV4-3
d_gene: NA
CDR3aa: ASSQIAGTPTGELF

j_gene: TRBJ2-1
v_gene: TRBV9
d_gene: TRBD2
CDR3aa: ASSVELAGANEQF

j_gene: TRBJ2-7
v_gene: TRBV4-3
d_gene: TRBD1
CDR3aa: ASSQERDRGLYEQY

j_gene: TRBJ2-1
v_gene: TRBV5-6
d_gene: TRBD2
CDR3aa: ASSLLAGASYNEQF

j_gene: TRBJ1-2
v_gene: TRBV7-9
d_gene: NA
CDR3aa: ASSLNAGPRSYGYT

j_gene: TRBJ2-3
v_gene: TRBV19
d_gene: TRBD2
CDR3aa: ASSLGRGVIDTQY

j_gene: TRBJ1-1
v_gene: TRBV7-2
d_gene: NA
CDR3aa: ASRMTVKNTEAF

j_gene: TRBJ1-1
v_gene: TRBV4-1
d_gene: NA
CDR3aa: ASSRQTGNTEAF

j_gene: TRBJ1-6
v_gene: TRBV5-1
d_gene: TRBD1
CDR3aa: ASSDRENSPLH

j_gene: TRBJ1-2
v_gene: TRBV11-2
d_gene: TRBD1
CDR3aa: ASSQDRGRGYT

j_gene: TRBJ1-5
v_gene: TRBV2
d_gene: NA
CDR3aa: ASSTNRDQPQH

j_gene: TRBJ1-1
v_gene: TRBV6-1
d_gene: NA
CDR3aa: ACTGRPGSEAF

j_gene: TRBJ1-2
v_gene: TRBV25-1
d_gene: NA
CDR3aa: ASSEYETRTGGYT

j_gene: TRBJ1-2
v_gene: TRBV19
d_gene: TRBD1
CDR3aa: ASSTFGQADYGYT

j_gene: TRBJ2-3
v_gene: TRBV6-4
d_gene: TRBD2
CDR3aa: ASSKTSGGTDTQY

j_gene: TRBJ2-1
v_gene: TRBV10-3
d_gene: TRBD1
CDR3aa: AISRQGATNEQF

j_gene: TRBJ2-7
v_gene: TRBV5-6
d_gene: NA
CDR3aa: ASSQSTGSGYEQY

j_gene: TRBJ2-1
v_gene: TRBV12-5
d_gene: NA
CDR3aa: ASGSEGRPLNEQF

j_gene: TRBJ1-4
v_gene: TRBV4-3
d_gene: NA
CDR3aa: ASSQDRGRATNEKLF

j_gene: TRBJ2-1
v_gene: TRBV4-1
d_gene: NA
CDR3aa: ASSQDLVGGYNEQF

j_gene: TRBJ1-4
v_gene: TRBV15
d_gene: NA
CDR3aa: ATSRVVTWSEKLF

j_gene: TRBJ1-2
v_gene: TRBV18
d_gene: TRBD1
CDR3aa: ASSPTGGRGYT

j_gene: TRBJ2-1
v_gene: TRBV11-2
d_gene: NA
CDR3aa: ASSLGGSPSNEQF

j_gene: TRBJ2-6
v_gene: TRBV4-3
d_gene: TRBD1
CDR3aa: ASSPRTGDGANVLT

j_gene: TRBJ1-2
v_gene: TRBV7-2
d_gene: TRBD1
CDR3aa: ASSSGQGSGGVYGYT

j_gene: TRBJ1-1
v_gene: TRBV28
d_gene: NA
CDR3aa: ASSLWGIEAF

j_gene: TRBJ2-3
v_gene: TRBV9
d_gene: NA
CDR3aa: ASSGRMGARDTQY

j_gene: TRBJ1-2
v_gene: TRBV7-2
d_gene: NA
CDR3aa: ASSPWARAGYGYT

j_gene: TRBJ1-4
v_gene: TRBV18
d_gene: TRBD1
CDR3aa: ASSPGQGNEKLF

j_gene: TRBJ2-3
v_gene: TRBV18
d_gene: TRBD1
CDR3aa: ASSPPNLRTGGSTDTQY

j_gene: TRBJ2-3
v_gene: TRBV4-3
d_gene: NA
CDR3aa: ASSQDGQGRPDTQY

j_gene: TRBJ1-2
v_gene: TRBV7-8
d_gene: TRBD1
CDR3aa: ASSPGTGGYGYT

j_gene: TRBJ2-7
v_gene: TRBV14
d_gene: NA
CDR3aa: ASSPSNEGFYEQY

j_gene: TRBJ2-2
v_gene: TRBV4-3
d_gene: NA
CDR3aa: ASSQEGRVNTGELF

j_gene: TRBJ1-1
v_gene: TRBV27
d_gene: NA
CDR3aa: ASSLSAGRLVNTEAF

j_gene: TRBJ2-1
v_gene: TRBV6-1
d_gene: TRBD2
CDR3aa: ASSGRLAGGYNEQF

j_gene: TRBJ2-1
v_gene: TRBV6-1
d_gene: NA
CDR3aa: ASSPQGHEQF

j_gene: TRBJ2-1
v_gene: TRBV4-1
d_gene: TRBD2
CDR3aa: ASSSSGGYNEQF

j_gene: TRBJ2-3
v_gene: TRBV5-8
d_gene: NA
CDR3aa: ASSPRMTHTDTQY

j_gene: TRBJ1-4
v_gene: TRBV4-1
d_gene: NA
CDR3aa: ASSLGQMGNEKLF